The TCR beta chain under discussion was sequenced for a study of Ad26.COV2.S vaccination and SARS-CoV-2 variants (dated by TCRdb to about 2021). At the level of the whole study: Vaccine-arm donors were drawn from COV1001, a multicentre, randomized, double-blind, placebo-controlled phase I-IIa trial of Ad26.COV2.S in healthy adults. Ad26.COV2.S was administered intramuscularly at a dose of 5x10^10 or 1x10^11 viral particles, either as one shot or as two shots given 56 days apart. The specificity and breadth of SARS-CoV-2-reactive T cell receptors after Ad26.COV2.S vaccination were assessed by TCRbeta repertoire sequencing. A total of approximately 30 samples were included in the TCR-sequenced set, comprising roughly 19 Ad26.COV2.S vaccine recipients, 5 placebo recipients and 8 SARS-CoV-2 convalescent individuals. Participants in the trial were split at random into five groups of five each, receiving low-dose or high-dose Ad26.COV2.S once or twice, or else placebo on both occasions. Investigators did not know the trial group allocation while performing experiments and assessing outcomes.

In the paper's terms, the treatment or condition label means: some 20 received Ad26.COV2.S at low or high dose, single or two shots; about 5 received placebo; per-sample allocation not given. For vaccine and placebo recipients, repertoires were sequenced using samples collected on day 63 after the first injection. In Cohort 1b, about 25 adults aged 18-55 years were enrolled at a single site in Boston, USA, between 29 July and 7 August 2020. Ad26.COV2.S was a replication-incompetent adenovirus type 26 vector expressing a prefusion-stabilized SARS-CoV-2 spike protein from the original Wuhan strain. Of note for this clone: The antigen it binds to is not known. Base qualities are not recorded, but no much larger clone differs from it by a single base.

The CDR3 contains 13 residues, cysteine and phenylalanine counted. Kept here is only the CDR3 DNA, which spans 39 bases and is read in frame from base 1. V and J are truncated by 5 bases and 7 bases respectively, leaving an intervening sequence of 14 bases. The germline V gene gives CDR1 as SGHVS and CDR2 as FNYEAQ. Overall study outcomes, separate from this receptor: Comparing responses between vaccine doses or regimens was not something the study was powered to do. Vaccine and placebo recipients had comparable non-spike TCR breadth, which fits with the vaccine containing only spike. Compared with placebo recipients, Ad26.COV2.S recipients showed higher spike-specific TCR breadth (P = 0.0014). According to the authors, total T cell responses may have been underestimated by the TCR breadth and depth analyses. After vaccination, spike-specific CD8+ and CD4+ T cell responses were reported to show substantial breadth.

The immunoSEQ Assay was used to sequence TCRbeta CDR3 regions. After extraction, genomic DNA underwent amplification by bias-controlled multiplex PCR, followed by high-throughput sequencing. The paper's processing steps were these. To quantify the absolute abundance of every unique TCRbeta CDR3 region, sequences were collapsed and filtered. T cell fraction was estimated by normalization of TCRbeta template counts to usable DNA, with usable DNA being measured through amplification of reference genes present in all nucleated cells. Repertoire TCRs were annotated as SARS-CoV-2-specific by exact matching of V gene, CDR3 amino acid sequence and J gene to a known reactive TCR set. The reference SARS-CoV-2 TCR set was derived from MIRA and filtered for enrichment in COVID-19-positive ImmuneCODE repertoires, a step that removed public or cross-reactive TCRs. Using the MIRA antigens, annotated TCRs were further analysed by specific ORF or by position within an ORF. Breadth was defined as annotated unique rearrangements over total unique productive rearrangements; depth was the summed frequency of those rearrangements. Two-sided Wilcoxon rank-sum tests were applied when comparing TCR breadth between groups. What TCRdb holds here is the immuneACCESS table cut down to in-frame rearrangements. Part of the clones is not present; checked against another copy, under half of the missing clones reflect an unresolved V gene, and the others are unexplained. V and J calls plus clone size are reproduced from that table; the DNA served to infer D and trimming. This sample holds about 350,000 clones; around 89% were observed only once. Roughly 5% of the sample is taken by the ten largest.

In this chain, TRBV7-6 is recombined with TRBJ1-2, with an unclear D gene assignment. The source was peripheral blood, collected in a trial of Ad26.COV2.S vaccine versus placebo. The TCR was taken from a person between 18 and 65 years old who received the Ad26.COV2.S COVID-19 vaccine or a placebo. The CDR3 reads as follows: CASSLSDQTGYTF. The DNA sequence reads TGTGCCAGCAGCCTGTCAGACCAGACTGGCTACACCTTC.